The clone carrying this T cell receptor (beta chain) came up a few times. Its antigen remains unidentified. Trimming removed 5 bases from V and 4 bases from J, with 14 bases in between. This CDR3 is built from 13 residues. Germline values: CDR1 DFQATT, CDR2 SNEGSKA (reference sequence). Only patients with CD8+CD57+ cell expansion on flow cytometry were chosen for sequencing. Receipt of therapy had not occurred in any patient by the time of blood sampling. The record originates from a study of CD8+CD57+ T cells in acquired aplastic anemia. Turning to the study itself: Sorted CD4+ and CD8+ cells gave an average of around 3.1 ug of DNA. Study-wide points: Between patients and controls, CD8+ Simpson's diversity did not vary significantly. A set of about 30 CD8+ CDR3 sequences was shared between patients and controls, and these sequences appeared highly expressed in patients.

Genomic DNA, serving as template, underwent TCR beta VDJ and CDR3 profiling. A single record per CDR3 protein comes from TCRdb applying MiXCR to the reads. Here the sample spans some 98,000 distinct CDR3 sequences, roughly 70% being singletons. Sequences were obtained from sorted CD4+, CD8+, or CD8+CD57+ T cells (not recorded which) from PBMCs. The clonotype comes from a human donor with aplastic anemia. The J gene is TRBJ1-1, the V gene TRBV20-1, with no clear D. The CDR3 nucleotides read TGCAGTGCTGAGGACGGGCCGGGCACTGAAGCTTTCTTT. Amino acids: CSAEDGPGTEAFF.